These T cell receptor beta chains were read from a single sample in a study of cytotoxic CD8 clonotypes in ibrutinib-treated CLL. Using immunoSEQ multiplex PCR, the repertoire was profiled, and TCRdb retains in-frame clones only, with some absent. This sample has fewer than 150,000 clones, with approximately 81% found just once. The sample consisted of PBMCs, taken after 24 months of ibrutinib treatment. Source of these receptors: a human donor with chronic lymphocytic leukemia. Both conserved end residues are part of each CDR3. The D gene is left open where the match is weak. The size of a clone is reported for some rows only, either as once, few or many, or as a class for expanded clones.

J: TRBJ1-4
size: .
D: .
length: 14
V: TRBV30
CDR3: CAWTAGGLGEKLFF
DNA: TGTGCCTGGACCGCGGGGGGGCTGGGTGAAAAACTGTTTTTT

J: TRBJ1-2
size: .
D: TRBD1
length: 15
V: TRBV5-6
CDR3: CASSSGTGDNYGYTF
DNA: TGTGCCAGCAGCTCCGGGACAGGCGATAACTATGGCTACACCTTC

J: TRBJ2-7
size: .
D: .
length: 15
V: TRBV4-1
CDR3: CASSQRSTAPLEQYF
DNA: TGCGCCAGCAGCCAACGGTCCACCGCCCCCCTCGAGCAGTACTTC

J: TRBJ1-4
size: .
D: .
length: 16
V: TRBV15
CDR3: CATSRDVKGSNEKLFF
DNA: TGTGCCACCAGCAGAGATGTGAAGGGTTCTAATGAAAAACTGTTTTTT

J: TRBJ2-6
size: few
D: .
length: 13
V: TRBV29-1
CDR3: CSVEQSGANVLTF
DNA: TGCAGCGTTGAACAGTCTGGGGCCAACGTCCTGACTTTC

J: TRBJ1-6
size: .
D: .
length: 15
V: TRBV6-9
CDR3: CASRRTGSGVSPLHF
DNA: TGTGCCAGCAGGCGCACGGGGTCAGGGGTATCACCCCTCCACTTT

J: TRBJ2-2
size: .
D: TRBD1
length: 15
V: TRBV9
CDR3: CASSGDRAGTGELFF
DNA: TGTGCCAGCAGCGGGGACAGGGCGGGTACCGGGGAGCTGTTTTTT

J: TRBJ2-5
size: medium-sized
D: TRBD2
length: 17
V: TRBV5-4
CDR3: CASTPDRLAGASRTQYF
DNA: TGTGCCAGCACCCCGGACCGACTAGCGGGGGCCTCCCGCACCCAGTACTTC

J: TRBJ1-1
size: .
D: TRBD1
length: 17
V: TRBV5-5
CDR3: CASSPPGQGLLDTEAFF
DNA: TGTGCCAGCAGCCCACCCGGACAGGGGCTACTCGACACTGAAGCTTTCTTT

J: TRBJ1-5
size: .
D: .
length: 16
V: TRBV6-1
CDR3: CASSEVWGRGNQPQHF
DNA: TGTGCCAGCAGTGAAGTGTGGGGTAGAGGCAATCAGCCCCAGCATTTT

J: TRBJ2-5
size: .
D: .
length: 14
V: TRBV7-8
CDR3: CASSFDPFGETQYF
DNA: TGTGCCAGCAGCTTTGATCCTTTTGGAGAGACCCAGTACTTC

J: TRBJ1-4
size: .
D: .
length: 17
V: TRBV18
CDR3: CASSPPTGTPSSEKLFF
DNA: TGTGCCAGCTCACCACCGACGGGAACTCCGAGCTCGGAAAAACTGTTTTTT

J: TRBJ2-2
size: .
D: TRBD1
length: 15
V: TRBV7-9
CDR3: CASDPDRGRVGELFF
DNA: TGTGCCAGCGACCCCGACAGGGGGCGGGTCGGGGAGCTGTTTTTT

J: TRBJ2-2
size: .
D: .
length: 16
V: TRBV28
CDR3: CASSLFPGPNTGELFF
DNA: TGTGCCAGCAGTCTTTTTCCAGGGCCGAACACCGGGGAGCTGTTTTTT